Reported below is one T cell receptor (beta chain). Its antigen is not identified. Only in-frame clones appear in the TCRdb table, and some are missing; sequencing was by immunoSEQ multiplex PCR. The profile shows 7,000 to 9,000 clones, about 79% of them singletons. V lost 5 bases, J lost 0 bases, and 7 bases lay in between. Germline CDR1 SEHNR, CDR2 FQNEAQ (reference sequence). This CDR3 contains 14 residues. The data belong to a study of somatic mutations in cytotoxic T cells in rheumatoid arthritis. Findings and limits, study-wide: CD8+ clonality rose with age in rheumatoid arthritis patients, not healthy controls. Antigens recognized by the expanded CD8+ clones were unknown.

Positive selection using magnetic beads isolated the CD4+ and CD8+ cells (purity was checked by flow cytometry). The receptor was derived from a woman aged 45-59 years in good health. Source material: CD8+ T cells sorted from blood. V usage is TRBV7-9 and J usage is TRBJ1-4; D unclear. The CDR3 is CASSLQTTNEKLFF. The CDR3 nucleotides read TGTGCCAGCAGCCTCCAGACAACTAATGAAAAACTGTTTTTT.